These 25 T cell receptor beta chains share one sample of origin, sequenced in a study of blood T cell repertoires in COVID-19. The repertoire was sequenced with immunoSEQ multiplex PCR; TCRdb's copy has only in-frame clones and lacks some. Here the sample spans under 300,000 clones, 88% being singletons. Sequenced: peripheral blood. These receptors were collected from a middle-aged woman who had recovered from COVID-19.

J is TRBJ2-1 and V is TRBV19, with 8 bases aligning to TRBD2. V dropped 3 bases and J dropped 7; count of bases not matched to a gene: 11. CDR1 and CDR2 from the germline V gene are LNHDA and SQIVND (reference sequence). The CDR3 extends over 16 amino acids. The CDR3, as DNA: TGTGCCAGTAGTATGAGGGCCAGGGGACTAGAGAATGAGCAGTTCTTC. Its translation: CASSMRARGLENEQFF.

V and J are TRBV14 and TRBJ1-2; maybe TRBD1 (6 bases). The germline V gene encodes CDR1 SGHDN and CDR2 FVKESK. The CDR3 spans 13 residues. V lost 1 base and J lost 8, with 11 bases in between. The CDR3: CASSQVRGGGYTF. The CDR3, as DNA: TGTGCCAGCAGCCAAGTTCGCGGGGGCGGCTACACCTTC. The entire variable domain, with the rest obtained from reference TRBV14 and TRBJ1-2, is as follows: EAGVTQFPSHSVIEKGQTVTLRCDPISGHDNLYWYRRVMGKEIKFLLHFVKESKQDESGMPNNRFLAERTGGTYSTLKVQPAELEDSGVYFCASSQVRGGGYTFGSGTRLTVV.

The chain recombines TRBV7-3 with TRBJ2-7, with a weak D call TRBD2 (5 bases). The length of the CDR3 is 13 residues. Per the germline V gene, CDR1 is SGHTA and CDR2 is FQGTGA. Trimming stripped 5 bases from V and 3 bases from J, with 11 bases between. The DNA for the CDR3 is TGTGCCAGCAGCGAGACTCGGGACTACGAGCAGTACTTC. Translated, it gives CASSETRDYEQYF.

The chain is built from TRBV7-2 and TRBJ2-5, with TRBD2 matching 9 bases. The length of the CDR3 is 16 residues. Per the germline V gene, CDR1 is SGHTA and CDR2 is FQGNSA. The J segment lost 4 bases and the V segment lost 3 bases, leaving 9 bases of the junction unmatched. The CDR3 loop is CASSFVGGGAGETQYF. CDR3 in DNA: TGTGCCAGCAGCTTTGTGGGCGGGGGGGCTGGAGAGACCCAGTACTTC.

The chain couples TRBV2 to TRBJ2-2, with 8 bases identical to TRBD2. V lost 4 bases and J lost 4; bases outside the gene matches: 11. The CDR3 extends over 17 amino acids. Germline values: CDR1 SNHLY, CDR2 FYNNEI. DNA for the CDR3: TGTGCCAGCAGTGGATTAGCGGGGATACGCGGCACCGGGGAGCTGTTTTTT. Its protein is CASSGLAGIRGTGELFF. Supplemented by reference TRBV2 and TRBJ2-2, the full variable domain reads EPEVTQTPSHQVTQMGQEVILRCVPISNHLYFYWYRQILGQKVEFLVSFYNNEISEKSEIFDDQFSVERPDGSNFTLKIRSTKLEDSAMYFCASSGLAGIRGTGELFFGEGSRLTVL.

V and J are TRBV7-9 and TRBJ1-5, with D possibly matching TRBD1 (5 bases). This CDR3 region has 15 residues. CDR1 SEHNR and CDR2 FQNEAQ come from the germline V gene (reference sequence). Trimming took 1 base from V and 4 from J, leaving 11 bases between them. The CDR3 region is CASSLGGGANQPQHF. CDR3 DNA sequence: TGTGCCAGCAGCTTAGGGGGAGGGGCTAATCAGCCCCAGCATTTT.

The chain joins TRBV5-1 to TRBJ2-1; 16 positions match TRBD2. Germline loops: CDR1 SGHRS, CDR2 YFSETQ. V was pared by 4 bases and J by 13 bases, with 11 bases of the junction left unmatched. This CDR3 comprises 16 residues. CDR3 in amino acids: CASSVTGLAGGRTQFF. The CDR3 DNA is TGCGCCAGCAGCGTGACGGGACTAGCGGGAGGGCGTACCCAGTTCTTC.

The chain uses TRBV19 and TRBJ1-2; D remains ambiguous. This CDR3 is built from 12 residues. Germline CDR1 is LNHDA and CDR2 is SQIVND (reference sequence). V was clipped by 5 bases and J by 3 bases, with 7 bases between them. CDR3 nucleotides: TGTGCCAGTAGTCCCTCTTACTATGGCTACACCTTC. Encoded protein: CASSPSYYGYTF.

The genes are TRBV27 and TRBJ2-1; 8 nucleotides line up with TRBD2. The CDR3 is 18 amino acids. Unmatched junction bases numbered 15, after V lost 6 bases and J lost 2 bases. CDR1 and CDR2 (germline): MNHEY, SMNVEV (reference sequence). The CDR3 DNA reads TGTGCCAGCAGATTTTCCCCTGAAGCGGGAGTCCCCTACAATGAGCAGTTCTTC. Protein sequence: CASRFSPEAGVPYNEQFF.

The chain links TRBV11-3 to TRBJ1-1; TRBD1 matches 8 bases. The V gene's germline CDR1 is SGHNT and CDR2 YENEEA. This CDR3 is built from 15 residues. After removal of 0 bases from V and 10 bases from J, the junction contained 10 bases not matched to a gene. The CDR3 is CASSLEPGTGTGAFF. DNA of the CDR3: TGTGCCAGCAGCTTAGAACCCGGGACAGGTACGGGAGCTTTCTTT. The variable domain in full, with the rest retrieved from reference TRBV11-3 and TRBJ1-1, is EAGVVQSPRYKIIEKKQPVAFWCNPISGHNTLYWYLQNLGQGPELLIRYENEEAVDDSQLPKDRFSAERLKGVDSTLKIQPAELGDSAVYLCASSLEPGTGTGAFFGQGTRLTVV.

The chain joins TRBV7-9 to TRBJ1-1; 11 bases are shared with TRBD1. Trimming took 1 base from V and 8 from J; bases not matched to a gene: 6. CDR3 size: 15 residues. CDR1 is SEHNR and CDR2 is FQNEAQ in the germline V gene (reference sequence). CDR3: CASSLGDRGALEAFF. The CDR3 nucleotides are TGTGCCAGCAGCTTAGGGGACAGGGGGGCATTAGAAGCTTTCTTT.

This rearrangement joins TRBV18 to TRBJ1-6, with D unresolved. The CDR3 sequence is 14 residues long. Germline-derived CDR1 and CDR2 are KGHSH and LQKENI. The V end lost 6 bases, the J end lost 7 bases, and 13 bases lay between the germline ends. CDR3 residues: CASSHREANSPLHF. As DNA, the CDR3 is TGTGCCAGCTCCCACAGAGAAGCCAATTCACCCCTCCACTTT.

This sequence joins TRBV7-3 and TRBJ2-1; D is unresolved. The V end was cut by 5 bases, the J end by 8 bases, with 13 bases between. CDR1 and CDR2 (germline): SGHTA, FQGTGA. The CDR3 contains 13 residues. The CDR3 sequence is CASSPTPQDEQFF. DNA of the CDR3: TGTGCCAGCAGCCCCACGCCCCAGGATGAGCAGTTCTTC.

This chain joins TRBV7-2 and TRBJ2-7, with 10 bases lining up with TRBD1. CDR1 is SGHTA, CDR2 FQGNSA, per germline. Losses at the gene ends were 6 bases for V and 5 bases for J; bases not matched to a gene: 7. The CDR3 sequence is 14 residues long. The CDR3, as DNA: TGTGCCAGCAGTTCGGGACAGGGGCATCACGAGCAGTACTTC. Translating gives CASSSGQGHHEQYF.

This clone was observed at least ten times. The chain joins TRBV19 to TRBJ1-1; D ambiguous. This CDR3 is 15 amino acids long. CDR1 and CDR2 (germline): LNHDA, SQIVND (reference sequence). Trimming shortened V by 3 bases and J by 0 bases, and 11 bases separated the two germline ends. CDR3 DNA: TGTGCCAGTAGTATCTATAGCACCCTGAACACTGAAGCTTTCTTT. This codes for CASSIYSTLNTEAFF.

The chain employs TRBV5-1 and TRBJ2-5; 10 bases agree with TRBD2. The germline V gene has CDR1 SGHRS and CDR2 YFSETQ. The junction had 14 bases not matched to a gene; V was cut back by 4 bases and J by 2 bases. CDR3 length equals 18 residues. CDR3 amino acids: CASSPGVAGGWGQETQYF. The CDR3 nucleotides are TGCGCCAGCAGCCCCGGGGTAGCGGGGGGCTGGGGTCAAGAGACCCAGTACTTC.

CDR3 nucleotide sequence: TGTGCCACCAGCAGAACAAACAGGGCTAACTATGGCTACACCTTC. Its protein is CATSRTNRANYGYTF. J is TRBJ1-2 and V is TRBV15; the D gene is possibly TRBD1 (6 bases). The germline gives CDR1 LNHNV, CDR2 YYDKDF (reference sequence). CDR3 length equals 15 residues. V was clipped by 2 bases and J by 0 bases, with 10 bases between them.

The chain combines TRBV7-2 with TRBJ1-4; D possibly corresponds to TRBD1 (6 bases). V lost 1 base and J lost 7, with 13 bases in between. Germline CDR1 SGHTA, CDR2 FQGNSA. The CDR3 is 15 amino acids. Written as DNA, the CDR3 is TGTGCCAGCAGCTTAGAGGGGGGAGGGACTGAAAAACTGTTTTTT. This sequence encodes CASSLEGGGTEKLFF.

The gene calls are TRBV4-1 and TRBJ1-5, with no clear D. With 1 base removed from V and 5 bases from J, the gap between germline ends came to 18 bases. Germline V gives CDR1 MGHRA, CDR2 YSYEKL. The CDR3 runs 17 residues. CDR3 in amino acids: CASSQGFPGSIDQPQHF. The CDR3 DNA is TGCGCCAGCAGCCAAGGCTTCCCGGGGTCAATCGATCAGCCCCAGCATTTT.

The gene calls are TRBV12-3 or TRBV12-4 and TRBJ1-2; D ambiguous. This CDR3 comprises 13 residues. Trimming pared 1 base from V and 1 base from J, leaving 4 bases between. As DNA, the CDR3 is TGTGCCAGCAGTTTAGACAATAACTATGGCTACACCTTC. Translation gives CASSLDNNYGYTF.

The chain combines TRBV7-9 with TRBJ2-5, with a weak D call TRBD1 (5 bases). Trimming cost V 6 bases and J 5 bases, with 19 bases left between them. This CDR3 is 15 amino acids long. Germline CDR1 SEHNR, CDR2 FQNEAQ (reference sequence). The CDR3 region has the DNA TGTGCCAGCAGACCGAGGTTGGCTTCAGGGGAGACCCAGTACTTC. Residues: CASRPRLASGETQYF.

This chain joins TRBV7-2 and TRBJ2-1, with 14 bases aligning to TRBD2. The germline V gene has CDR1 SGHTA and CDR2 FQGNSA. Trimming cost V 5 bases and J 3 bases; bases outside gene matches: 6. The CDR3 runs 17 residues. Here the CDR3 DNA reads TGTGCCAGCAGCGATCCGGGACTAGCGGGAGACTACAATGAGCAGTTCTTC. Translation: CASSDPGLAGDYNEQFF. The whole variable domain, filled in from reference TRBV7-2 and TRBJ2-1, reads GAGVSQSPSNKVTEKGKDVELRCDPISGHTALYWYRQSLGQGLEFLIYFQGNSAPDKSGLPSDRFSAERTGGSVSTLTIQRTQQEDSAVYLCASSDPGLAGDYNEQFFGPGTRLTVL.

This chain joins TRBV5-8 and TRBJ1-2; 7 bases line up with TRBD1. This CDR3 spans 13 amino acids. The trim removed 3 bases at V and 4 bases at J, leaving 3 bases unmatched. Germline V gives CDR1 SGHTS, CDR2 YDEGEE. In nucleotides, the CDR3 is TGTGCCAGCAGCTGGCGACAGGGCTATGGCTACACCTTC. This translates into CASSWRQGYGYTF. The full variable domain, in which reference TRBV5-8 and TRBJ1-2 provide the parts outside the CDR3, is EAGVTQSPTHLIKTRGQQATLRCSPISGHTSVYWYQQALGLGLQFLLWYDEGEERNRGNFPPRFSGRQFPNYSSELNVNALELEDSALYLCASSWRQGYGYTFGSGTRLTVV.

The chain couples TRBV11-3 to TRBJ2-4, with D hard to call. The CDR3 length is 16 residues. Germline V CDR1 and CDR2: SGHNT, YENEEA. V was cut by 4 bases and J by 0 bases, with 13 bases left in between. CDR3 residues: CASSSTYDKAKNIQYF. The DNA for the CDR3 is TGTGCCAGCAGCTCAACTTATGACAAAGCCAAAAACATTCAGTACTTC.

The CDR3 protein is CAWSKRYSNQPQHF. CDR3 nucleotides: TGTGCCTGGAGTAAGAGGTATAGCAATCAGCCCCAGCATTTT. V gene TRBV30 combines with J gene TRBJ1-5; D is uncertain. Germline-derived CDR1 and CDR2 are GTSNPN and SVGIG (reference sequence). The CDR3 runs to 14 residues. The V gene lost 2 bases and the J gene lost 0 bases, with 8 bases spanning the gap.